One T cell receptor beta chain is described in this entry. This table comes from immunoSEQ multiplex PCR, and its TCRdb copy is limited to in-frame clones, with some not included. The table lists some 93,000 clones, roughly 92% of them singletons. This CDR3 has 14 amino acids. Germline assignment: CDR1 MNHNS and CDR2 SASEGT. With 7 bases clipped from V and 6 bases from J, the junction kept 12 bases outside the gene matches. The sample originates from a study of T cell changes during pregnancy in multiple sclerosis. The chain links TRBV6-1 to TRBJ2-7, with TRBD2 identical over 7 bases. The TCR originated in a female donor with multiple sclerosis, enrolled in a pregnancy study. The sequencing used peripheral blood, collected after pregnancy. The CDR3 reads CASKPSGGGSEQYF. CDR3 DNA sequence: TGTGCCAGCAAGCCTAGCGGAGGAGGTTCCGAGCAGTACTTC.